These 11 T cell receptor beta chains were sequenced from one sample in a study of T cells after yellow fever vaccination. Each CDR3 protein gets one entry after TCRdb re-called the 5' RACE reads with MiXCR. Of just under 600,000 distinct CDR3 sequences listed, approximately 13% were seen once; the top ten hold about 14%. This specimen consisted of PBMCs, obtained on the day of the yellow fever booster vaccination. The receptor source for this set is a man younger than 40 who received the YFV17D yellow fever vaccine.

This clonotype was recorded a few times. The chain joins TRBV9 to TRBJ2-1; D gene ambiguous. Germline assignment: CDR1 SGDLS and CDR2 YYNGEE. This CDR3 is 14 amino acids long. The ends were cut back, 0 bases at V and 0 bases at J, with 4 bases in the middle. Here the CDR3 reads CASSVDGSYNEQFF. The CDR3 DNA follows: TGTGCCAGCAGCGTAGATGGCTCCTACAATGAGCAGTTCTTC.

This clonotype was recorded a few times. The rearrangement uses TRBV29-1 and TRBJ1-5; D not resolved. The CDR3 extends over 15 amino acids. Deletions cut 6 bases from V and 0 bases from J, with 15 bases between. Germline CDR1 reads SQVTM; CDR2 reads ANQGSEA. The CDR3 nucleotides read TGCAGCGTACCCCAGCAGATACATAGCAATCAGCCCCAGCATTTT. Translation: CSVPQQIHSNQPQHF.

V gene TRBV10-3 combines with J gene TRBJ2-5; D is possibly TRBD2 (5 bases). The CDR3 has 14 amino acids. V was clipped by 6 bases and J by 0 bases, with 11 bases between them. Germline loops: CDR1 ENHRY, CDR2 SYGVKD. CDR3 sequence (DNA): TGTGCCATCAGAGGCGGGCGGGACCAAGAGACCCAGTACTTC. This translates into CAIRGGRDQETQYF.

This clonotype was counted only a few times. The gene calls are TRBV4-2 and TRBJ2-3; D is uncertain. The length of the CDR3 is 17 residues. V lost 2 bases, J lost 1 base, and 16 bases lay in between. The germline CDR1 and CDR2 sequences are LGHNA and YNFKEQ. CDR3 nucleotides: TGTGCCAGCAGCCAACCCGGCGGTGGGCGCGGCACAGATACGCAGTATTTT. Translated, it gives CASSQPGGGRGTDTQYF.

The chain is built from TRBV4-1 and TRBJ2-1; possibly TRBD2 for D (6 bases). The DNA end is more similar to TRBJ2-7, so the J call may be wrong. The CDR3 contains 15 residues. Germline CDR1 is MGHRA and CDR2 is YSYEKL. The DNA of the CDR3 is TGCGCCAGCAGCCCCGCCCGGGGGTTGGGGAATGAGCAGTACTTC. Its translation: CASSPARGLGNEQYF.

The rearrangement links TRBV7-9 to TRBJ2-5, with D possibly matching TRBD1 (5 bases). Germline values: CDR1 SEHNR, CDR2 FQNEAQ (reference sequence). There are 16 residues in the CDR3. Deletions cut 0 bases from V and 3 bases from J, with 14 bases between. CDR3 sequence (DNA): TGTGCCAGCAGCTTAGCGGATCAGGGTTCCAAAGAGACCCAGTACTTC. It is translated as CASSLADQGSKETQYF.

There are a few counts of this clonotype. The genes are TRBV20-1 and TRBJ2-2; 8 bases match TRBD2. Germline V gives CDR1 DFQATT, CDR2 SNEGSKA (reference sequence). V lost 3 bases to trimming and J lost 8 bases; unmatched junction nucleotides: 8. CDR3 length: 14 residues. The CDR3 DNA reads TGCAGTGCTAGTCAAAGCGGGAGAAGGGGGGAGCTGTTTTTT. Residues: CSASQSGRRGELFF.

This clonotype has a handful of counts. The chain has TRBV5-1 and TRBJ2-5; 7 bases fit TRBD1. Trimming cost V 4 bases and J 2 bases; bases outside gene matches: 14. The CDR3 length is 17 residues. Germline lookup yields CDR1 SGHRS and CDR2 YFSETQ. CDR3 sequence: CASSPFSISRGQETQYF. The CDR3 region has the DNA TGCGCCAGCAGCCCGTTTAGCATTTCCAGGGGGCAAGAGACCCAGTACTTC.

This chain links TRBV7-8 with TRBJ1-6; the D gene is possibly TRBD1 (5 bases). This CDR3 region has 16 residues. V lost 5 bases and J lost 6, with 17 bases in between. Germline assignment: CDR1 SGHVS and CDR2 FQNEAQ. The CDR3 reads CASSLIFGGSNSPLHF. Here the CDR3 DNA reads TGTGCCAGCAGCCTGATTTTCGGGGGAAGTAATTCACCCCTCCACTTT.

The chain combines TRBV9 with TRBJ2-7; 8 bases map to TRBD2. The germline CDR1 and CDR2 sequences are SGDLS and YYNGEE. Losses at the gene ends were 3 bases for V and 4 bases for J; bases not matched to a gene: 9. The CDR3 length is 15 residues. In nucleotides, the CDR3 is TGTGCCAGCAGCGCCAGCGGGAGTATTTCGTACGAGCAGTACTTC. It specifies CASSASGSISYEQYF.

In DNA form, the CDR3 reads TGTGCCAGTACCGATGAGCTGGGTAAGCAGTTCTTC. It is translated as CASTDELGKQFF. The chain links TRBV19 to TRBJ2-1, with D uncertain. Trimming removed 7 bases from V and 11 bases from J, with 15 bases in between. The CDR3 is made up of 12 amino acids. The germline V gene encodes CDR1 LNHDA and CDR2 SQIVND (reference sequence). The whole variable domain, remainder taken from reference TRBV19 and TRBJ2-1, is DGGITQSPKYLFRKEGQNVTLSCEQNLNHDAMYWYRQDPGQGLRLIYYSQIVNDFQKGDIAEGYSVSREKKESFPLTVTSAQKNPTAFYLCASTDELGKQFFGPGTRLTVL.